The sequence of this T cell receptor beta chain was determined in a study of post-analysis software for immune sequencing data. As for the study in general: Secondary progressive, relapsing-remitting and progressive-relapsing multiple sclerosis were among the included disease courses. Regarding the study as a whole: TRBV segments more frequent in patients than in controls numbered a few and included TRBV5-6, TRBV5-1 and TRBV20-1. Multiple sclerosis was associated with a significant reduction in normalized Chao1 diversity relative to controls. F measure showed strong co-clustering of same-batch samples.

This clonotype was counted between two and nine times. Its antigen is not known. Germline V gene lookup returns CDR1 SQVTM and CDR2 ANQGSEA. The V and J ends lost 6 bases and 0 bases, in that order; junction bases with no gene match: 7. The CDR3 length is 14 residues. TCR beta cDNA libraries had unique molecular identifiers. TCRdb re-analysed the PCR reads in MiXCR, keeping a single row per CDR3 protein. The table lists about 680,000 distinct CDR3 sequences, 55% to 60% of them singletons. The chain recombines TRBV29-1 with TRBJ2-5, with 7 bases that match TRBD1. The sample was blood. The sequence derives from a girl aged 2 to 10 with multiple sclerosis. The CDR3 loop is CSVGRQGNQETQYF. CDR3 DNA: TGCAGCGTGGGACGACAGGGTAACCAAGAGACCCAGTACTTC.